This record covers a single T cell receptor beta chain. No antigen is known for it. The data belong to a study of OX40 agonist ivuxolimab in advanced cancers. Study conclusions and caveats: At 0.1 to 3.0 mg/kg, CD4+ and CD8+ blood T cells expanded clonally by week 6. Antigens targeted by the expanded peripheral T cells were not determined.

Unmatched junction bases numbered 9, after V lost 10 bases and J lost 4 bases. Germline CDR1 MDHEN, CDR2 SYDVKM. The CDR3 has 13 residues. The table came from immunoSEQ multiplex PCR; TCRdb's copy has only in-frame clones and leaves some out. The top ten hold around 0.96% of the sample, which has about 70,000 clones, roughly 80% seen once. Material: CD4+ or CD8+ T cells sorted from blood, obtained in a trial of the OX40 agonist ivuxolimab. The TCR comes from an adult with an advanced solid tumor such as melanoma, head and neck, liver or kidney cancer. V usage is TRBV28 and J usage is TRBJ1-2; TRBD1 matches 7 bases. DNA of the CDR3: TGTGCCACCACTGGGACAGTCGGCTATGGCTACACCTTC. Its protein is CATTGTVGYGYTF.